This TCR beta chain was found in a study of vaccination effects on CD4 cells after COVID-19. Overall study: Everyone in the study got two shots of either the BNT162b2 or mRNA-1273 vaccine.

Note on this clone: Its antigen is not identified.

The CDR3 has 15 amino acids. Germline CDR1 SGHAT, CDR2 FQNNGV. Deletions cut 0 bases from V and 4 bases from J, with 12 bases between. A roughly ten-day culture period preceded the isolation of CD4+ T cells. A half-volume exchange with IL-2 medium occurred on days 3 and 7. Sequenced by immunoSEQ multiplex PCR; TCRdb stores in-frame clones only, minus some. Here the sample spans 50,000 or so clones, approximately 70% being singletons. The specimen comprised CD4+ T cells from PBMCs cultured without peptide, sampled before COVID-19 vaccination. The chain couples TRBV11-2 to TRBJ1-1, with TRBD1 as a possible D gene (5 bases). This TCR derives from a human donor who received a COVID-19 vaccine. CDR3 protein: CASSLEAGLPTEAFF. For the CDR3, the DNA is TGTGCCAGCAGCTTAGAGGCAGGGCTCCCCACTGAAGCTTTCTTT.